Following are 29 T cell receptor beta chains from one sample sequenced in a study of tissue T cells after allogeneic stem cell transplantation. Repertoires were generated with immunoSEQ multiplex PCR, while TCRdb's copy carries only in-frame clones and drops some. Among some 48,000 clones, 73% were seen once, and the ten largest hold roughly 0.55%. Sample: sorted cells pooled from one or two spleens. These receptors were taken from a pool of C57BL/6 mice in good health.

A remark on this clone: Here the gene names and germline are mouse. The CDR3 end lies 1 residue beyond the end of the read and is filled in from the germline J gene. The chain has TRBV31 and TRBJ2-3; 12 bases agree with TRBD2. The CDR3 covers 15 residues. Germline CDR1 reads GKSSPN; CDR2 reads SITVG. J was trimmed by 1 base and V by 3 bases; bases with no gene match: 2. CDR3 in amino acids: CAWSRDWGGAETLYF. Partial CDR3 DNA: TGTGCCTGGAGCCGGGACTGGGGGGGTGCAGAAACGCTGTAT.

For this clone: Genes here carry mouse names. Read coverage stops 1 residue before the CDR3 terminus; the germline J gene supplies the remainder. J is TRBJ2-3 and V is TRBV13-3; 10 bases are shared with TRBD1. This CDR3 is 13 amino acids long. CDR1 NNHDY and CDR2 SYVADS come from the germline V gene. The junction had 5 bases not matched to a gene; V was cut back by 7 bases and J by 6 bases. Partial CDR3 DNA: TGTGCCAGCCGGGACAGGGGTTGGGAAACGCTGTAT. It encodes CASRDRGWETLY. The whole CDR3 sequence reads CASRDRGWETLYF.

As regards this clone: Gene names denote mouse genes. The read ends 1 residue before the CDR3 terminus; that terminus is restored from the germline J gene. The same CDR3 also results from other DNA sequences found in this sample. The gene calls are TRBV3 and TRBJ1-2; perhaps TRBD1 as D (6 bases). V shed 3 bases and J shed 1 base, with 6 bases lying between them. There are 13 residues in the CDR3. Germline V CDR1 and CDR2: SNHLY, FYNGKV (reference sequence). The CDR3: CASSLDRNSDYTF. The DNA read from the CDR3 is TGTGCCAGCAGCTTGGACAGAAACTCCGACTACACC.

Concerning this clone: The genes are named according to mouse. The read terminates 1 residue before the CDR3 end, so the remaining end is supplied by the germline J gene. The J gene is TRBJ1-6, the V gene TRBV3; no clear D gene. TRBJ1-6 is marked as an open reading frame, function uncertain. The CDR3 is 16 residues long. Trimming took off 1 base at V and 0 bases at J, with 7 bases between the two ends. From germline, CDR1 is SNHLY and CDR2 FYNGKV (reference sequence). The CDR3 bases that were read are TGTGCCAGCAGCTTAGGGAGGGTTTCCTATAATTCGCCCCTCTAC. As protein: CASSLGRVSYNSPLY. The complete CDR3 sequence is CASSLGRVSYNSPLYF.

Worth noting for this clone: Genes here carry mouse names. The covered CDR3 bases are TGTGCCAGCAGCCAAGGAGCAGGGGCGAATTCGCCCCTCTAC. Amino acids: CASSQGAGANSPLY. The CDR3, in full, reads CASSQGAGANSPLYF. V gene TRBV2 combines with J gene TRBJ1-6, with D tentatively TRBD1 (6 bases). The CDR3 end lies 1 residue beyond the end of the read and is filled in from the germline J gene. TRBJ1-6 is marked as an open reading frame, function uncertain. Germline CDR1 reads LGHNA; CDR2 reads YSYQKL. Trimming removed 1 base from V and 7 bases from J, with 11 bases in between. CDR3 size: 15 residues.

With regard to this clone: The genes and germline here are from mouse. The read ends 1 residue early relative to the CDR3; the germline J gene fills the gap. This rearrangement joins TRBV14 to TRBJ2-7; D is perhaps TRBD2 (6 bases). Per the germline V gene, CDR1 is SGHDT and CDR2 is FRDEAV. The CDR3 covers 12 residues. The V end was cut by 5 bases, the J end by 4 bases, with 10 bases between. The CDR3 sequence: CASSPDWYEQYF. The part of the CDR3 DNA that was read is TGTGCCAGCAGCCCCGACTGGTATGAACAGTAC.

Comment on this clone: All gene names here are mouse names. The read falls 1 residue short of the CDR3 end, and the missing part is taken from the germline J gene. V usage is TRBV13-1 and J usage is TRBJ2-4; 7 nucleotides align to TRBD1. Looked up from germline, CDR1 is NSHNY and CDR2 is SYGAGN. The CDR3 totals 13 residues. Unmatched junction bases numbered 1, after V lost 0 bases and J lost 6 bases. The sequenced CDR3 bases are TGTGCCAGCAGTGATGAACAGGGGAACACCTTGTAC. Residues: CASSDEQGNTLY. The complete CDR3 protein is CASSDEQGNTLYF.

Comment on this clone: Germline and genes: mouse. The sequenced fragment ends 1 residue before the CDR3 boundary, so the rest is inferred from the germline J gene. J is TRBJ2-2 and V is TRBV13-1; D not resolved. CDR1 and CDR2 from the germline V gene are NSHNY and SYGAGN. The length of the CDR3 is 14 residues. V was clipped by 2 bases and J by 1 base, with 6 bases between them. Incomplete CDR3 DNA: TGTGCCAGCAGTGACGGCAGAAACACCGGGCAGCTCTAC. The encoded protein is CASSDGRNTGQLY. The whole CDR3 region reads CASSDGRNTGQLYF.

Comments on this clone: Gene names follow the mouse nomenclature. Incomplete CDR3 DNA: TGTGCCAGCGGTGAGACAATTAACCAAGACACCCAGTAC. Its protein is CASGETINQDTQY. In full, the CDR3 reads CASGETINQDTQYF. This chain links TRBV13-2 with TRBJ2-5; D not resolved. The CDR3 extends 1 residue past the end of the read, so its final part is completed from the germline J gene. The V end lost 2 bases, the J end lost 0 bases, and 7 bases lay between the germline ends. CDR1 is NNHNN, CDR2 SYGAGS, per germline (reference sequence). The CDR3 is 14 residues long.

Notes on this clone: Genes and germline are mouse. The read terminates 1 residue ahead of where the CDR3 ends, so the germline J gene completes it. The chain employs TRBV31 and TRBJ1-6, with 7 bases matching TRBD1. TRBJ1-6 is sorted into the ORF group, with uncertain function. V dropped 0 bases and J dropped 7; count of bases not matched to a gene: 0. The germline V gene has CDR1 GKSSPN and CDR2 SITVG. This CDR3 is built from 13 residues. The CDR3 DNA, read in part, is TGTGCCTGGAGTCTACAGGGGAATTCGCCCCTCTAC. Translating gives CAWSLQGNSPLY. The entire CDR3 protein reads CAWSLQGNSPLYF.

Turning to this clone: Each gene name is a mouse one. The read ends 1 residue shy of where the CDR3 ends; the end is completed using the germline J gene. V gene TRBV13-2 combines with J gene TRBJ1-2; D is uncertain. The CDR3 is 13 residues long. CDR1 and CDR2 (germline): NNHNN, SYGAGS (reference sequence). V was clipped by 7 bases and J by 0 bases, with 10 bases between them. CDR3 residues: CASSADSNSDYTF. CDR3 DNA, as far as it was read: TGTGCCAGCAGTGCGGACTCAAACTCCGACTACACC.

This clone has more than one count but fewer than ten. Genes and germline are mouse. Read sequence stops 1 residue before the CDR3 end, and the germline J gene provides the missing end. The chain joins TRBV1 to TRBJ1-4; 8 bases line up with TRBD1. V lost 5 bases and J lost 0; bases outside the gene matches: 5. CDR3 length: 16 amino acids. Germline CDR1 is NSQYPW and CDR2 is LRSPGD (reference sequence). CDR3 DNA (partial): TGCACCTGCAGTTCCGGGACAGGAATTTCCAACGAAAGATTATTT. This encodes CTCSSGTGISNERLF. The entire CDR3 reads CTCSSGTGISNERLFF.

Of note for this clone: Gene names refer to mouse genes. The CDR3 end is not reached by the read, which stops 1 residue before it; the germline J gene fills it in. V and J are TRBV24 and TRBJ2-1; 11 bases are a match to TRBD1. CDR3 length: 15 amino acids. The J segment lost 5 bases and the V segment lost 3 bases, leaving 3 bases of the junction unmatched. From germline, CDR1 is KGHTA and CDR2 FRNEEI. This CDR3 reads CASSLGQGADAEQFF. Incomplete CDR3 DNA: TGTGCCAGCAGTCTCGGACAGGGGGCAGATGCTGAGCAGTTC.

This clone came up a few times. Gene names are the mouse ones. The read ends 1 residue shy of where the CDR3 ends; the end is completed using the germline J gene. The chain carries TRBV19 and TRBJ2-7; 7 bases match TRBD2. The trim removed 5 bases at V and 4 bases at J, leaving 3 bases unmatched. CDR3 length equals 12 residues. Per germline, CDR1 FNHDT and CDR2 SITEND (reference sequence). CDR3 DNA, as far as it was read: TGTGCCAGCAGCATGACTGGGTATGAACAGTAC. Translation: CASSMTGYEQY. The CDR3 in its entirety is CASSMTGYEQYF.

Turning to this clone: Germline and genes here are mouse. The CDR3 is cut off 1 residue early in the read; its end comes from the germline J gene. The same CDR3 is also encoded by other DNA sequences in this sample. The chain has TRBV19 and TRBJ2-4; 7 bases are shared with TRBD2. The CDR3 contains 15 residues. Trimming cost V 0 bases and J 0 bases; bases outside gene matches: 1. Germline V gives CDR1 FNHDT, CDR2 SITEND (reference sequence). Incomplete CDR3 DNA: TGTGCCAGCAGTATAGGACTGGGTAGTCAAAACACCTTGTAC. Protein product: CASSIGLGSQNTLY. The CDR3 in full is CASSIGLGSQNTLYF.

This clone was recorded a few times. Here the gene names and germline are mouse. The CDR3 extends 1 residue past the end of the read, so its final part is completed from the germline J gene. The genes are TRBV17 and TRBJ2-7; 9 nucleotides align to TRBD1. Per germline, CDR1 MNHDT and CDR2 YYDKIL. This CDR3 spans 12 amino acids. Losses at the gene ends were 7 bases for V and 5 bases for J; bases not matched to a gene: 3. The CDR3 spells CASTTGGDEQYF. The sequenced part of the CDR3 DNA is TGTGCTAGCACCACAGGGGGCGATGAACAGTAC.

In its sample, this clone was seen a few times. The genes are named according to mouse. The read finishes 1 residue shy of the CDR3 end, and the germline J gene is used to complete it. J is TRBJ2-7 and V is TRBV13-2, with 8 bases matching TRBD2. This CDR3 is 12 amino acids long. Trimming cost V 0 bases and J 7 bases; bases outside gene matches: 0. Germline CDR1 reads NNHNN; CDR2 reads SYGAGS (reference sequence). The CDR3 sequence is CASGDGGGEQYF. The DNA read from the CDR3 is TGTGCCAGCGGTGATGGGGGGGGCGAACAGTAC.

Remarks on this clone: Gene names and germline refer to mouse. The CDR3 loop is CASSHGTGGADTQYF. CDR3 DNA (partial): TGTGCCAGCAGCCATGGGACTGGGGGGGCAGACACCCAGTAC. The chain recombines TRBV2 with TRBJ2-5, with 14 bases aligning to TRBD2. Sequencing ends 1 residue short of the CDR3 end; the germline J gene provides the rest. V trimming: 3 bases; J trimming: 5 bases; junction bases outside the gene matches: 1. Germline CDR1 is LGHNA and CDR2 is YSYQKL. CDR3 length: 15 amino acids. The full variable domain, in which reference TRBV2 and TRBJ2-5 provide the parts outside the CDR3, is DPKIIQKPKYLVAVTGSEKILICEQYLGHNAMYWYRQSAKKPLEFMFSYSYQKLMDNQTASSRFQPQSSKKNHLDLQITALKPDDSATYFCASSHGTGGADTQYFGPGTRLLVL.

Regarding this clone: Germline and genes here are mouse. The read comes to an end 1 residue before the CDR3 does, leaving the germline J gene to fill in the end. The rearrangement uses TRBV16 and TRBJ1-4; D is perhaps TRBD1 (6 bases). The CDR3 length is 16 residues. The V end lost 2 bases, the J end lost 2 bases, and 12 bases lay between the germline ends. CDR1 is SGHSA, CDR2 FRNQAP, per germline. CDR3 DNA, as far as it was read: TGTGCAAGCAGCTTAAGGGGGGCCGGGTCCAACGAAAGATTATTT. Its protein is CASSLRGAGSNERLF. The whole CDR3 sequence is CASSLRGAGSNERLFF.

In this sample, this clone turned up a few times. Gene names are the mouse ones. The missing CDR3 end, 1 residue past where the read stops, is filled in from the germline J gene. The chain joins TRBV13-2 to TRBJ1-5; D remains ambiguous. Germline V gives CDR1 NNHNN, CDR2 SYGAGS (reference sequence). The CDR3 extends over 13 amino acids. Trimming stripped 0 bases from V and 3 bases from J, with 4 bases between. Incomplete CDR3 DNA: TGTGCCAGCGGTGATGCGGGCAACCAGGCTCCGCTT. Amino acids: CASGDAGNQAPL. The whole CDR3 sequence reads CASGDAGNQAPLF.

Worth noting for this clone: Mouse gene names apply. The CDR3 extends 1 residue past the end of the read, so its final part is completed from the germline J gene. V usage is TRBV20 and J usage is TRBJ2-7, with D possibly matching TRBD1 (5 bases). Trimming stripped 4 bases from V and 0 bases from J, with 10 bases between. Per germline, CDR1 GFQATS and CDR2 STVNSAI. The CDR3 spans 13 residues. CDR3 bases read: TGTGGTGCTACTCAGGGCAACTCCTATGAACAGTAC. Protein product: CGATQGNSYEQY. From start to end, the CDR3 is CGATQGNSYEQYF.

Concerning this clone: Genes and germline come from the mouse. The observed sequence ends 1 residue before the CDR3 terminus, with the missing tail filled in from the germline J gene. The chain uses TRBV15 and TRBJ2-5; 7 bases are shared with TRBD2. Per germline, CDR1 SGHND and CDR2 FRSKSL. With 0 bases clipped from V and 3 bases from J, the junction kept 3 bases outside the gene matches. The CDR3 spans 15 residues. The CDR3 spells CASSLATGAQDTQYF. The covered CDR3 bases are TGTGCCAGCAGTTTAGCCACTGGGGCTCAAGACACCCAGTAC.

Turning to this clone: All gene names here are mouse names. The read ends 1 residue shy of where the CDR3 ends; the end is completed using the germline J gene. The chain links TRBV16 to TRBJ2-2; 9 bases map to TRBD1. This CDR3 comprises 19 residues. Losses at the gene ends were 0 bases for V and 3 bases for J; bases not matched to a gene: 11. CDR1 and CDR2 from the germline V gene are SGHSA and FRNQAP. The CDR3 DNA, read in part, is TGTGCAAGCAGCTTAGATGGACAGGGGAGAGGACTTTACACCGGGCAGCTCTAC. Translated: CASSLDGQGRGLYTGQLY. The full-length CDR3 reads as CASSLDGQGRGLYTGQLYF.

This clone came up a few times. Mouse gene names apply. The CDR3 is cut off 1 residue early in the read; its end comes from the germline J gene. This chain connects TRBV19 to TRBJ2-2; 9 nucleotides line up with TRBD1. CDR3 length: 14 amino acids. V trimming: 6 bases; J trimming: 3 bases; junction bases outside the gene matches: 3. Per the germline V gene, CDR1 is FNHDT and CDR2 is SITEND (reference sequence). The sequenced part of the CDR3 DNA is TGTGCCAGCACCAGGGACAGGGACACCGGGCAGCTCTAC. It translates to CASTRDRDTGQLY. The full CDR3 protein reads CASTRDRDTGQLYF.

Of note for this clone: All gene names here are mouse names. The read comes to an end 1 residue before the CDR3 does, leaving the germline J gene to fill in the end. This chain joins TRBV5 and TRBJ1-1, with D perhaps matching TRBD1 (6 bases). The germline V gene has CDR1 LGHNA and CDR2 YNLKQL (reference sequence). The CDR3 has 14 amino acids. V lost 0 bases and J lost 4, with 9 bases in between. The CDR3 DNA, read in part, is TGTGCCAGCAGCCAAGAATGGACAGCCACAGAAGTCTTC. It yields the protein CASSQEWTATEVF. Given in full, the CDR3 is CASSQEWTATEVFF.

This clone showed up just a few times. Mouse germline and gene names are used. The read comes to an end 1 residue before the CDR3 does, leaving the germline J gene to fill in the end. The chain joins TRBV31 to TRBJ2-7, with D uncertain. The CDR3 extends over 12 amino acids. Germline assignment: CDR1 GKSSPN and CDR2 SITVG. Trimming removed 0 bases from V and 4 bases from J, with 7 bases in between. CDR3 bases read: TGTGCCTGGAGTCTAAGACAATATGAACAGTAC. Its protein product is CAWSLRQYEQY. In full, the CDR3 is CAWSLRQYEQYF.

A word on this clone: Mouse germline and gene names are used. The observed sequence ends 1 residue before the CDR3 terminus, with the missing tail filled in from the germline J gene. The rearrangement joins TRBV17 to TRBJ2-5; 8 nucleotides agree with TRBD2. V dropped 2 bases and J dropped 3; count of bases not matched to a gene: 4. The CDR3 totals 15 residues. The germline CDR1 and CDR2 sequences are MNHDT and YYDKIL. CDR3: CASSRRGGGQDTQYF. The DNA read from the CDR3 is TGTGCTAGCAGTAGAAGGGGGGGCGGACAAGACACCCAGTAC. The whole variable domain, filled in from reference TRBV17 and TRBJ2-5, reads DTTVKQNPRYKLARVGKPVNLICSQTMNHDTMYWYQKKPNQAPKLLLFYYDKILNREADTFEKFQSSRPNNSFCSLYIGSAGLEYSAMYLCASSRRGGGQDTQYFGPGTRLLVL.

Worth noting for this clone: The genes and germline here are from mouse. Read coverage stops 1 residue before the CDR3 terminus; the germline J gene supplies the remainder. The rearrangement uses TRBV16 and TRBJ1-4, with TRBD1 as a possible D gene (5 bases). This CDR3 contains 15 residues. V was clipped by 2 bases and J by 0 bases, with 7 bases between them. The germline V gene has CDR1 SGHSA and CDR2 FRNQAP. The CDR3 DNA, read in part, is TGTGCAAGCAGCTTACAGGGAGTTTCCAACGAAAGATTATTT. This codes for CASSLQGVSNERLF. The complete CDR3 reads CASSLQGVSNERLFF.

Regarding this clone: The listed genes are named as in mouse. The read finishes 1 residue shy of the CDR3 end, and the germline J gene is used to complete it. Other DNA sequences from this sample encode an identical CDR3 as well. The chain joins TRBV15 to TRBJ2-5, with TRBD2 matching 11 bases. V shed 5 bases, J shed 4 bases, and the junction held 2 bases outside the gene matches. Per germline, CDR1 SGHND and CDR2 FRSKSL. CDR3 size: 14 residues. CDR3 DNA, as far as it was read: TGTGCCAGCAGTAGGGACTGGGGGAAAGACACCCAGTAC. Its protein is CASSRDWGKDTQY. The whole CDR3 is CASSRDWGKDTQYF.